This TCR beta chain is drawn from a study of T cells in Graves' hyperthyroidism and ophthalmopathy. Ten or more counts support this clonotype. Template material for amplifying TCR beta CDR3 regions consisted of RNA transcripts. With the HTBI primer set, the TCR CDR3 went through a first round of RT-PCR. TCRdb reanalysed the multiplex PCR reads using MiXCR and keeps one entry per CDR3 protein. The sample contains approximately 520,000 distinct CDR3 sequences, less than 25% of which appear only once. The CDR3 has 18 residues. V was clipped by 3 bases and J by 0 bases, with 18 bases between them. CDR1 is SGHKS and CDR2 is YYEKEE in the germline V gene (reference sequence). A lack of ophthalmopathy progression within 18 months defined stable Graves' hyperthyroidism. Uncontrolled infection, other autoimmune disease, pregnancy and lactation each barred patients from inclusion.

The gene calls are TRBV5-5 and TRBJ2-2; D is undetermined. Input material: blood. The receptor was derived from a man aged 18 to 29 with Graves' hyperthyroidism. CDR3 sequence (DNA): TGTGCCAGCAGCTGGGCCGGCGCCAGGCAAGCGAACACCGGGGAGCTGTTTTTT. Encoded protein: CASSWAGARQANTGELFF.